Sequencing of this TCR beta chain was carried out in a study of Graves' ophthalmopathy and Graves' hyperthyroidism. Study at large: By definition, stable hyperthyroidism involved no ophthalmopathy within 18 months of follow-up.

Investigators amplified TCR beta CDR3 regions from RNA transcripts. HTBI primers were used in a first-round RT-PCR, which preceded a second-round multiplex PCR. TCRdb re-called the multiplex PCR reads with MiXCR, one entry per CDR3 protein. The sample contains 1 million to 1.3 million distinct CDR3 sequences, around a third of which appear only once. This clonotype was recorded at least ten times. The germline gives CDR1 SGHTA, CDR2 FQGNSA. The V end was cut by 1 base, the J end by 1 base, with 13 bases between. There are 16 residues in the CDR3. The gene calls are TRBV7-2 and TRBJ2-5, with unresolved D. This receptor was taken from an adult man with Graves' hyperthyroidism. Source material: peripheral blood or thyroid tissue (not recorded which). CDR3 nucleotides: TGTGCCAGCAGCTTAGAGGGTCAGACGGTCCAAGAGACCCAGTACTTC. Amino acid sequence: CASSLEGQTVQETQYF.